This T cell receptor beta chain was identified in a study of coeliac disease. The germline gives CDR1 SGHRS, CDR2 YFSETQ. V shed 2 bases and J shed 0 bases, with 11 bases lying between them. The CDR3 extends over 15 amino acids. The method was immunoSEQ multiplex PCR; TCRdb's version includes in-frame clones alone and lacks a portion of them. This table holds some 1,700 clones, about 73% found once. The TCR was taken from a human donor without celiac disease. Sequencing was performed on lymphocytes from the gut lamina propria. The chain carries TRBV5-1 and TRBJ2-5; perhaps TRBD1 as D (6 bases). The CDR3 sequence is CASSLRGTYQETQYF. DNA for the CDR3: TGCGCCAGCAGCTTAAGGGGGACGTACCAAGAGACCCAGTACTTC.